A single sample is the source of the 27 T cell receptor beta chains below, sequenced in a study of technical replicates of blood from a handful of donors. Data came from immunoSEQ multiplex PCR; TCRdb stores just in-frame clones and leaves some out. The table has about 71,000 clones, over 75% seen once. The sequenced sample consisted of PBMCs. These receptor sequences come from a human donor in good health. Some clones in this sample may be carry-over from other donors' samples.

This chain uses TRBV10-3 with TRBJ1-1, with D perhaps TRBD1 (6 bases). V gave up 10 bases and J gave up 4 bases, with 22 bases separating them. This CDR3 has 15 amino acids. The V gene's germline CDR1 is ENHRY and CDR2 SYGVKD. CDR3 bases: TGTGCCACCTCGAAGGGGGAATGGTCGAGCACTGAAGCTTTCTTT. Its translation is CATSKGEWSSTEAFF.

V usage is TRBV4-1 and J usage is TRBJ2-7; 11 nucleotides align to TRBD2. CDR3 length equals 19 residues. CDR1 and CDR2 (germline): MGHRA, YSYEKL. V lost 2 bases to trimming and J lost 0 bases; unmatched junction nucleotides: 12. DNA for the CDR3: TGCGCCAGCAGCCAAACCCCGGGCGTAGCGGGAGGGCCCTCCTACGAGCAGTACTTC. This codes for CASSQTPGVAGGPSYEQYF.

This sequence joins TRBV7-9 and TRBJ1-6; no clear D. The V gene lost 5 bases and the J gene lost 5 bases, with 13 bases spanning the gap. There are 15 residues in the CDR3. Germline-derived CDR1 and CDR2 are SEHNR and FQNEAQ (reference sequence). CDR3 sequence: CASSKRLSNNSPLHF. The CDR3, as DNA: TGTGCCAGCAGCAAGCGGCTGTCGAATAATTCACCCCTCCACTTT.

The rearrangement joins TRBV30 to TRBJ1-1; 7 bases match TRBD1. V shed 0 bases, J shed 11 bases, and the junction held 12 bases outside the gene matches. Germline CDR1 and CDR2: GTSNPN and SVGIG (reference sequence). The CDR3 is made up of 14 amino acids. CDR3 amino acids: CAWSVLGGAQAAFF. The CDR3 nucleotides are TGTGCCTGGAGTGTACTAGGGGGCGCCCAGGCGGCTTTCTTT.

This clone was recorded once. The chain is built from TRBV27 and TRBJ1-1, with D maybe TRBD1 (6 bases). Germline V gene data show CDR1 as MNHEY and CDR2 as SMNVEV (reference sequence). The CDR3 sequence is 14 residues long. V lost 3 bases and J 2 bases, leaving 10 bases between the germline ends. The DNA of the CDR3 is TGTGCCAGCAGTTTGGTACAGGGAAACACTGAAGCTTTCTTT. Translation: CASSLVQGNTEAFF.

The V call is TRBV7-2, the J call TRBJ1-1; 8 bases fit TRBD1. The CDR3 totals 14 residues. Per the germline V gene, CDR1 is SGHTA and CDR2 is FQGNSA. V dropped 2 bases and J dropped 4; count of bases not matched to a gene: 3. CDR3 nucleotide sequence: TGTGCCAGCAGCTTACAGGGGGCCGGCACTGAAGCTTTCTTT. This sequence encodes CASSLQGAGTEAFF.

The rearrangement links TRBV7-8 to TRBJ1-4, with unresolved D. Germline V gene lookup returns CDR1 SGHVS and CDR2 FQNEAQ. The CDR3 extends over 14 amino acids. Trimming stripped 5 bases from V and 4 bases from J, with 11 bases between. The CDR3 loop reads CASSPGRDNEKLFF. The CDR3 DNA reads as TGTGCCAGCAGCCCAGGACGGGATAATGAAAAACTGTTTTTT.

Details on this clone: The sample has other DNA sequences that encode this CDR3 too. The rearrangement uses TRBV10-3 and TRBJ2-2; 8 positions match TRBD2. The length of the CDR3 is 14 residues. CDR1 is ENHRY, CDR2 SYGVKD, per germline. The J segment lost 6 bases and the V segment lost 5 bases, leaving 5 bases of the junction unmatched. The CDR3 nucleotides are TGTGCCATCAGTTTCGGGGGGGCCGCCGGGGAGCTGTTTTTT. Its protein product is CAISFGGAAGELFF.

The gene calls are TRBV6-1 and TRBJ2-5; D unclear. Trimming left V 5 bases short and J 0 bases short, with 7 bases between. CDR1 and CDR2 (germline): MNHNS, SASEGT. The CDR3 loop spans 13 amino acids. The CDR3 DNA is TGTGCCAGCAGTATCAGGTACCAAGAGACCCAGTACTTC. It specifies CASSIRYQETQYF.

This clone has more than one count but fewer than ten. The chain employs TRBV30 and TRBJ1-1; a weak D match, TRBD1 (5 bases). V was shortened by 0 bases and J by 11 bases, with 10 bases between the two germline ends. The CDR3 has 11 amino acids. CDR1 GTSNPN and CDR2 SVGIG come from the germline V gene (reference sequence). In nucleotides, the CDR3 is TGTGCCTGGAGTGTATTCAGGGTGGCTTTCTTT. Translating gives CAWSVFRVAFF. The entire variable domain, with the rest obtained from reference TRBV30 and TRBJ1-1, is as follows: SQTIHQWPATLVQPVGSPLSLECTVEGTSNPNLYWYRQAAGRGLQLLFYSVGIGQISSEVPQNLSASRPQDRQFILSSKKLLLSDSGFYLCAWSVFRVAFFGQGTRLTVV.

The V gene is TRBV29-1, the J gene TRBJ2-7; weak D call: TRBD2 (6 bases). The germline V gene encodes CDR1 SQVTM and CDR2 ANQGSEA. Trimming cost V 4 bases and J 3 bases, with 13 bases left between them. The CDR3 is 13 amino acids. CDR3 protein: CSVGAGWGYEQYF. The CDR3 DNA is TGCAGCGTTGGCGCGGGGTGGGGCTACGAGCAGTACTTC.

The J gene is TRBJ2-7, the V gene TRBV5-3; 10 bases line up with TRBD2. TRBV5-3 is flagged as an ORF with uncertain function. J gave up 2 bases and V 1 base, and 0 bases lay outside the gene matches. The CDR3 has 14 residues. This CDR3 is CARSLLAGAYEQYF. CDR3 nucleotides: TGTGCCAGAAGCTTGCTAGCGGGGGCCTACGAGCAGTACTTC.

This rearrangement joins TRBV6-6 to TRBJ1-4; D remains unclear. The V and J ends lost 6 bases and 3 bases respectively, with 17 bases between them. Germline values: CDR1 MNHNY, CDR2 SVGAGI (reference sequence). The CDR3 is 16 amino acids. CDR3 bases: TGTGCCAGCAGCCGGGAGTGGGTAACGGCTAATGAAAAACTGTTTTTT. Amino acid sequence: CASSREWVTANEKLFF.

V usage is TRBV7-9 and J usage is TRBJ2-7; 7 nucleotides match TRBD2. V dropped 7 bases and J dropped 1; count of bases not matched to a gene: 10. The CDR3 spans 15 residues. From germline, CDR1 is SEHNR and CDR2 FQNEAQ (reference sequence). The CDR3 loop is CASIPPGRGSYEQYF. CDR3 nucleotides: TGTGCCAGCATCCCTCCCGGGCGGGGGTCCTACGAGCAGTACTTC. Full variable domain (rest looked up from reference TRBV7-9 and TRBJ2-7): DTGVSQNPRHKITKRGQNVTFRCDPISEHNRLYWYRQTLGQGPEFLTYFQNEAQLEKSRLLSDRFSAERPKGSFSTLEIQRTEQGDSAMYLCASIPPGRGSYEQYFGPGTRLTVT.

This chain uses TRBV5-1 with TRBJ2-7; 7 positions agree with TRBD1. V gave up 7 bases and J gave up 9 bases; unmatched junction bases: 16. Looked up from germline, CDR1 is SGHRS and CDR2 is YFSETQ. This CDR3 spans 14 amino acids. The chain's CDR3 is CASREKTTGSGQYF. CDR3 DNA sequence: TGCGCCAGCCGAGAGAAAACGACAGGGTCCGGGCAGTACTTC.

This clone was seen just once. V usage is TRBV27 and J usage is TRBJ2-6, with 8 bases matching TRBD1. V gave up 6 bases and J gave up 4 bases; unmatched junction bases: 8. CDR3 length: 16 residues. CDR1 MNHEY and CDR2 SMNVEV come from the germline V gene (reference sequence). CDR3 nucleotide sequence: TGTGCCAGCAGCTCTATCAGGGGGCTCGGGGCCAACGTCCTGACTTTC. Amino acids: CASSSIRGLGANVLTF. Full variable domain (missing parts from reference TRBV27 and TRBJ2-6): EAQVTQNPRYLITVTGKKLTVTCSQNMNHEYMSWYRQDPGLGLRQIYYSMNVEVTDKGDVPEGYKVSRKEKRNFPLILESPSPNQTSLYFCASSSIRGLGANVLTFGAGSRLTVL.

The chain combines TRBV12-5 with TRBJ1-1; TRBD1 is a possible D gene (5 bases). The V gene's germline CDR1 is LGHNT and CDR2 FRNRAP. Trimming stripped 3 bases from V and 4 bases from J, with 18 bases between. The CDR3 runs 16 residues. The CDR3 bases are TGTGCTAGTGGTTTCGGCACAGGAACGTTGGGCACTGAAGCTTTCTTT. Encoded protein: CASGFGTGTLGTEAFF. Combining the CDR3 with reference TRBV12-5 and TRBJ1-1 gives the whole variable domain DARVTQTPRHKVTEMGQEVTMRCQPILGHNTVFWYRQTMMQGLELLAYFRNRAPLDDSGMPKDRFSAEMPDATLATLKIQPSEPRDSAVYFCASGFGTGTLGTEAFFGQGTRLTVV.

V and J are TRBV18 and TRBJ1-4, with D possibly matching TRBD1 (6 bases). Germline CDR1 KGHSH, CDR2 LQKENI. The V end was cut by 6 bases, the J end by 8 bases, with 13 bases between. The CDR3 consists of 13 residues. The CDR3 region has the DNA TGTGCCAGCTCGGCGCAGGGGCGCGAAAAACTGTTTTTT. Its protein is CASSAQGREKLFF.

The chain combines TRBV5-4 with TRBJ1-1, with TRBD1 identical over 7 bases. The CDR3 runs 15 residues. V was clipped by 5 bases and J by 8 bases; unmatched bases: 15. CDR1 and CDR2 from the germline V gene are SGHNT and YYREEE (reference sequence). The CDR3 reads CASSEAPTGLGEAFF. The DNA for the CDR3 is TGTGCCAGCAGTGAGGCCCCGACAGGGCTTGGGGAAGCTTTCTTT.

V and J are TRBV6-5 and TRBJ2-5; D not certain. The germline V and J ends were trimmed by 6 bases and 1 base, with 12 bases remaining between them. Germline CDR1 and CDR2: MNHEY and SVGAGI. The CDR3 sequence is 14 residues long. The DNA for the CDR3 is TGTGCCAGCAGCATGTCGAAACTCCAAGAGACCCAGTACTTC. Residues: CASSMSKLQETQYF.

The chain links TRBV10-3 to TRBJ2-1, with a weak D call TRBD2 (5 bases). Germline lookup yields CDR1 ENHRY and CDR2 SYGVKD. Trimming removed 4 bases at V and 0 bases at J, with 7 bases between. This CDR3 spans 14 amino acids. The CDR3, as DNA: TGTGCCATCAGTGTTGGGAGCTCCTACAATGAGCAGTTCTTC. This translates into CAISVGSSYNEQFF.

The chain recombines TRBV4-3 with TRBJ2-1; TRBD2 is a possible D gene (6 bases). Trimming removed 4 bases from V and 8 bases from J, with 15 bases in between. The length of the CDR3 is 14 residues. Germline V gene lookup returns CDR1 LGHNA and CDR2 YSLEER. The CDR3 reads CASSRLGERDEQFF. In DNA, the CDR3 is TGCGCCAGCAGCCGCCTGGGGGAGCGGGATGAGCAGTTCTTC.

CDR3 nucleotide sequence: TGTGCCAGCAGCTTAGCTGTGGAGACTGAAGCTTTCTTT. It specifies CASSLAVETEAFF. V and J are TRBV11-1 and TRBJ1-1; no clear D. From germline, CDR1 is SGHAT and CDR2 FQDESV (reference sequence). With 0 bases removed from V and 5 bases from J, the gap between germline ends came to 7 bases. The CDR3 has 13 residues.

This chain connects TRBV7-2 to TRBJ1-2; 8 nucleotides align to TRBD1. The germline V gene encodes CDR1 SGHTA and CDR2 FQGNSA. Trimming cost V 0 bases and J 4 bases; bases outside gene matches: 4. The CDR3 totals 15 residues. The DNA of the CDR3 is TGTGCCAGCAGCTTAGCAACAGGGGGAATCTATGGCTACACCTTC. As protein: CASSLATGGIYGYTF.

The chain joins TRBV19 to TRBJ1-1; 12 nucleotides match TRBD1. J was trimmed by 4 bases and V by 9 bases; bases with no gene match: 9. The CDR3 covers 15 residues. Germline CDR1 LNHDA, CDR2 SQIVND (reference sequence). CDR3 sequence (DNA): TGTGCCAGCGGGGACAGGGGGCGAAGAGGCACTGAAGCTTTCTTT. Its translation is CASGDRGRRGTEAFF.

The V and J genes are TRBV6-6 and TRBJ2-7, with no clear D. Germline lookup yields CDR1 MNHNY and CDR2 SVGAGI (reference sequence). The CDR3 has 15 residues. Trimming removed 7 bases from V and 2 bases from J, with 18 bases in between. DNA of the CDR3: TGTGCCAGCACCCCTTTTTTCGGGTCCACCTACGAGCAGTACTTC. Protein sequence: CASTPFFGSTYEQYF.

This clone was picked up one time. This rearrangement joins TRBV4-3 to TRBJ1-6; the match to TRBD1 covers 8 bases. There are 18 residues in the CDR3. Germline V CDR1 and CDR2: LGHNA, YSLEER. The V segment lost 0 bases and the J segment 6 bases; nucleotides outside the gene matches: 10. CDR3 DNA: TGCGCCAGCAGCCAAGAAGCCCCGGACAGGGAAACTAATTCACCCCTCCACTTT. Translating gives CASSQEAPDRETNSPLHF.